Listed below are T cell receptor beta chains from one sample, sequenced in a study of cytomegalovirus exposure and HLA in healthy donors. Sequencing was performed with immunoSEQ multiplex PCR; in TCRdb, only in-frame clones are kept and a portion is missing. The table has about 140,000 clones, around 81% seen once. The specimen was PBMCs. Source of these receptors: a man aged 45 to 65 in good health and CMV-seronegative. Both conserved end residues are part of each CDR3. The D gene is left open where the match is weak. Not every row has a clone size; where given, it reads once, few, many or a size class.

abundance: .; v_gene: TRBV5-1; d_gene: .; j_gene: TRBJ1-3; CDR3aa: CASSPEGGRDTIYF; CDR3nt: TGCGCCAGCAGCCCCGAGGGAGGTCGGGACACCATATATTTT
abundance: few; v_gene: TRBV5-6; d_gene: TRBD2; j_gene: TRBJ2-7; CDR3aa: CASSLAGGDEQYF; CDR3nt: TGTGCCAGCAGCTTGGCTGGGGGGGACGAGCAGTACTTC
abundance: .; v_gene: TRBV19; d_gene: .; j_gene: TRBJ1-1; CDR3aa: CASSIIWTRNTEAFF; CDR3nt: TGTGCCAGTAGTATTATTTGGACACGGAACACTGAAGCTTTCTTT
abundance: .; v_gene: TRBV19; d_gene: .; j_gene: TRBJ1-2; CDR3aa: CASSIGGMDGYTF; CDR3nt: TGTGCCAGTAGTATAGGCGGGATGGATGGCTACACCTTC
abundance: .; v_gene: TRBV5-5; d_gene: .; j_gene: TRBJ1-1; CDR3aa: CASSRQQGVNTEAFF; CDR3nt: TGTGCCAGCAGCCGGCAACAGGGCGTGAACACTGAAGCTTTCTTT
abundance: .; v_gene: TRBV7-2; d_gene: .; j_gene: TRBJ1-6; CDR3aa: CASSLVAGNSPLHF; CDR3nt: TGTGCCAGCAGCTTAGTAGCGGGGAATTCACCCCTCCACTTT
abundance: .; v_gene: TRBV6-5; d_gene: .; j_gene: TRBJ1-5; CDR3aa: CASSYGGANQPQHF; CDR3nt: TGTGCCAGCAGTTACGGTGGGGCTAATCAGCCCCAGCATTTT
abundance: .; v_gene: TRBV4-1; d_gene: .; j_gene: TRBJ1-1; CDR3aa: CASSQASGGGFVAFF; CDR3nt: TGCGCCAGCAGCCAAGCCTCCGGGGGGGGTTTTGTAGCTTTCTTT
abundance: .; v_gene: TRBV5-1; d_gene: TRBD1; j_gene: TRBJ2-5; CDR3aa: CASSLVGTVAETQYF; CDR3nt: TGCGCCAGCAGCTTGGTGGGGACAGTCGCAGAGACCCAGTACTTC
abundance: .; v_gene: TRBV5-1; d_gene: TRBD2; j_gene: TRBJ2-1; CDR3aa: CASSLRTSGSRGNEQFF; CDR3nt: TGCGCCAGCAGCCTACGGACTAGCGGGAGCCGTGGGAATGAGCAGTTCTTC
abundance: few; v_gene: TRBV7-9; d_gene: .; j_gene: TRBJ1-1; CDR3aa: CASSPTGNTEAFF; CDR3nt: TGTGCCAGCAGCCCGACAGGAAACACTGAAGCTTTCTTT
abundance: .; v_gene: TRBV4-2; d_gene: TRBD2; j_gene: TRBJ2-3; CDR3aa: CASSQQGGGGSDTQYF; CDR3nt: TGTGCCAGCAGCCAACAAGGCGGGGGAGGTTCAGATACGCAGTATTTT
abundance: .; v_gene: TRBV5-4; d_gene: TRBD2; j_gene: TRBJ2-7; CDR3aa: CASSGGTSGPESYEQYF; CDR3nt: TGTGCCAGCAGCGGCGGGACTAGCGGGCCGGAATCCTACGAGCAGTACTTC
abundance: .; v_gene: TRBV7-6; d_gene: .; j_gene: TRBJ2-3; CDR3aa: CASSLTRGDTDTQYF; CDR3nt: TGTGCCAGCAGCTTAACCCGCGGGGATACAGATACGCAGTATTTT
abundance: .; v_gene: TRBV2; d_gene: TRBD1; j_gene: TRBJ1-1; CDR3aa: CASSERAGGFYGNTEAFF; CDR3nt: TGTGCCAGCAGTGAACGGGCAGGGGGCTTTTACGGGAACACTGAAGCTTTCTTT
abundance: .; v_gene: TRBV5-3; d_gene: .; j_gene: TRBJ2-1; CDR3aa: CARSLPRSYNEQFF; CDR3nt: TGTGCCAGAAGCTTACCAAGGAGCTACAATGAGCAGTTCTTC
abundance: .; v_gene: TRBV7-6; d_gene: .; j_gene: TRBJ1-1; CDR3aa: CASSPRGGYTEAFF; CDR3nt: TGTGCCAGCAGCCCGAGGGGGGGATACACTGAAGCTTTCTTT
abundance: .; v_gene: TRBV5-4; d_gene: TRBD1; j_gene: TRBJ1-1; CDR3aa: CASSSAGTVNTEAFF; CDR3nt: TGTGCCAGCAGCTCGGCCGGGACAGTGAACACTGAAGCTTTCTTT
abundance: .; v_gene: TRBV5-1; d_gene: TRBD1; j_gene: TRBJ1-1; CDR3aa: CASSLLGQGDTEAFF; CDR3nt: TGCGCCAGCAGCTTGTTAGGACAGGGCGACACTGAAGCTTTCTTT